The clone carrying this TCR beta chain is a singleton in its sample. Assay used: immunoSEQ multiplex PCR; TCRdb lists only in-frame clones, some missing. The sample holds roughly 2.1 million clones; approximately 94% are singletons and the top ten take 1.5% to 2%. V was clipped by 2 bases and J by 1 base, with 8 bases between them. Germline assignment: CDR1 GTSNPN and CDR2 SVGIG (reference sequence). CDR3 length: 14 residues. The sample belongs to a study of shared clonotypes between healthy human individuals. In the study overall: Each donor contributed plates that comprised three CD4 naive, three CD4 memory, two CD8 naive and one CD8 memory.

Naive CD8 cells were CD45RO-negative, positively selected for CCR7, excluding terminally differentiated effector memory CD45RA+ cells. Sequences were obtained from naive CD8+ T cells from PBMCs. The clonotype originates from a man aged 18 to 30 in good health. Some clones in this sample may be carry-over from other donors' samples. This chain uses TRBV30 with TRBJ2-2; D unclear. In DNA, the CDR3 is TGTGCCTGGAGTTTTAGCTGGAACACCGGGGAGCTGTTTTTT. Residues: CAWSFSWNTGELFF.